This TCR beta chain was retrieved from a study of T-cell memory formation after mild COVID-19. Overall study: Each donor largely had its own TCR clusters.

In regard to this clonotype: Its cognate antigen is unknown.

This CDR3 region has 14 residues. UMIs and sample barcodes were carried by the TCR alpha and TCR beta cDNA libraries that 5'RACE produced using constant-segment primers. MiXCR, applied by TCRdb to the 5' RACE reads, yields one record per CDR3 protein. The table records under 650,000 distinct CDR3 sequences, roughly 18% of them present only once. Findings and caveats of the study: A second wave expanding day 15 to 37 was CD4+-biased; contracting clones were balanced.

The receptor was derived from an adult woman who had mild COVID-19 (a few samples of this study predate the infection). Cell type and time point are not known. Sequencing used PBMCs or a T cell subset sorted from them (not recorded which). This chain uses TRBV21-1 with TRBJ2-1; whether TRBD1, the table's D call, matches the DNA was not checked. TRBV21-1 constitutes a pseudogene. Written as DNA, the CDR3 is TGTGCCAGCAGCGGGACAGGGGAGGGCAATGAGCAGTTCTTC. The encoded protein is CASSGTGEGNEQFF.